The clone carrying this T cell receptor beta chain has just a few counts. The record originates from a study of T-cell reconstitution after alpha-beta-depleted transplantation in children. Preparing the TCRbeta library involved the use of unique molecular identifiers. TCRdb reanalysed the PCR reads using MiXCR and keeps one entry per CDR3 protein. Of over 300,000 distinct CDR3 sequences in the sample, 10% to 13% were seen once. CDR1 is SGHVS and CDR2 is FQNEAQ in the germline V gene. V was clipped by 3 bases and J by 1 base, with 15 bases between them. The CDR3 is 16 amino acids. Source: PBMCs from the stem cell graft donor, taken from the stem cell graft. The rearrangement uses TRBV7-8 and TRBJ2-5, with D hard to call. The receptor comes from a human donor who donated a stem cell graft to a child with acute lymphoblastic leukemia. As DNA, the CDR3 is TGTGCCAGCAGCTTTCGAAATCTTAGAGGCCAAGAGACCCAGTACTTC. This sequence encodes CASSFRNLRGQETQYF.